Presented here are 10 T cell receptor beta chains from one specimen sequenced in a study of blood T cells in healthy people across ages. Using a J-beta primer mix together with a sample-barcoded 5' primer, a second PCR was run for 7 to 11 cycles. TCRdb reprocessed the 5' RACE reads with MiXCR, giving one entry per CDR3 protein. This sample has over 1,200,000 distinct CDR3 sequences; roughly 64% occur once, and the top ten carry approximately 7%. Sequencing input: blood. These receptors originate from a man younger than 35 in good health.

This rearrangement joins TRBV12-3 or TRBV12-4 to TRBJ2-7; 7 bases agree with TRBD1. This CDR3 is 16 amino acids long. J lost 0 bases, V lost 6 bases, and 11 bases had no gene match. The CDR3: CASRPYLGTASYEQYF. The CDR3 DNA sequence: TGTGCCAGCAGACCATACTTGGGGACAGCCTCCTACGAGCAGTACTTC.

The rearrangement uses TRBV4-1 and TRBJ2-7; D ambiguous. The CDR3 runs to 15 residues. The V gene's germline CDR1 is MGHRA and CDR2 YSYEKL. V was cut by 3 bases and J by 0 bases, with 12 bases left in between. CDR3 in amino acids: CASSQDPRYSYEQYF. CDR3 DNA: TGCGCCAGCAGCCAGGACCCCAGGTACTCCTACGAGCAGTACTTC.

The genes are TRBV6-1 and TRBJ2-2; D is perhaps TRBD1 (6 bases). The end of the DNA aligns better with TRBJ1-4, so the J call may be wrong. Germline-derived CDR1 and CDR2 are MNHNS and SASEGT. The CDR3 is 14 residues long. The CDR3 loop is CASTPRGANEKLFF. CDR3 DNA sequence: TGTGCCAGCACCCCAAGGGGGGCGAATGAAAAACTGTTTTTT.

The sample holds one count of this clonotype. One end of the junction fails to match germline, which may point to a read error. V and J are TRBV6-1 and TRBJ1-2; D unclear. The CDR3 contains 14 residues. Germline values: CDR1 MNHNS, CDR2 SASEGT. In nucleotides, the CDR3 is TGTGCCATCAGTCCGTCGGTCCCCCTGTGGGGCTACACCTTC. Translated: CAISPSVPLWGYTF.

The V gene is TRBV7-2, the J gene TRBJ2-1; D is ambiguous. This CDR3 region has 11 residues. V lost 3 bases, J lost 8 bases, and 5 bases lay in between. Germline assignment: CDR1 SGHTA and CDR2 FQGNSA. The CDR3 region has the DNA TGTGCCAGCAGCTTCAATTATGAGCAGTTCTTC. Translation: CASSFNYEQFF.

V and J are TRBV28 and TRBJ2-6; 7 bases fit TRBD1. This CDR3 spans 18 amino acids. CDR1 is MDHEN, CDR2 SYDVKM, per germline. The V and J ends lost 4 bases and 0 bases, in that order; junction bases with no gene match: 9. CDR3 loop: CASSCPGQVYSGANVLTF. The CDR3 nucleotides read TGTGCCAGCAGTTGTCCCGGACAGGTGTACTCTGGGGCCAACGTCCTGACTTTC.

This clonotype appeared a single time. The V and J genes are TRBV12-3 or TRBV12-4 and TRBJ1-2, with TRBD1 matching 8 bases. CDR3 length: 15 residues. The ends lost 4 bases at V and 8 bases at J; junction bases unmatched: 12. As DNA, the CDR3 is TGTGCCAGCAGTTCCCCGGACAGGGTTGGGTACGGCTACACCTTC. This sequence encodes CASSSPDRVGYGYTF.

V and J are TRBV20-1 and TRBJ2-1; 8 bases align to TRBD2. In germline, CDR1 is DFQATT, CDR2 SNEGSKA (reference sequence). Unmatched junction bases numbered 8, after V lost 3 bases and J lost 4 bases. CDR3 length: 15 residues. The CDR3 spells CSASLASGHYNEQFF. The CDR3 bases are TGCAGTGCTAGTTTGGCTAGCGGGCATTACAATGAGCAGTTCTTC.

In this sample, this clonotype turned up a few times. The chain recombines TRBV6-2 or TRBV6-3 with TRBJ2-7; maybe TRBD1 (6 bases). This CDR3 region has 15 residues. Deletions cut 7 bases from V and 3 bases from J, with 19 bases between. Germline loops: CDR1 MNHEY, CDR2 SVGEGT. The DNA of the CDR3 is TGTGCCAGCACCCTTACCGGGACACCTATCTACGAGCAGTACTTC. Residues: CASTLTGTPIYEQYF.

This clonotype was found a few times. V is TRBV18 and J is TRBJ2-5; no reliable D call. Germline V lookup: CDR1 KGHSH, CDR2 LQKENI. This CDR3 is built from 12 residues. V lost 3 bases and J lost 5, with 7 bases in between. CDR3 DNA: TGTGCCAGCTCACCCTTCGCCGAGACCCAGTACTTC. Translating it yields CASSPFAETQYF.